This TCR beta chain was obtained from a study of cytomegalovirus exposure and HLA in healthy donors. The table lists this clone with a count of one. Its matching antigen is unknown. Germline-derived CDR1 and CDR2 are MNHEY and SMNVEV (reference sequence). Germline trimming cut 5 bases from V and 4 bases from J; bases unmatched to any gene: 6. The CDR3 has 14 residues. Whole-study findings and limits: A later analysis reportedly found that, within productive TCRs, an Asian-associated ancestry cluster had fewer N-insertions than the mean observed across the approximately 600 donors. Upon later analysis, HLA-associated TCR beta chains proved more clonally expanded than other, equally common chains. The authors assumed roughly uniform sequencing depth across donors for presence/absence analyses.

A multiplex PCR was run with 60 Vbeta primers and 13 Jbeta primers. Only in-frame clones appear in the TCRdb table, and some are missing; sequencing was by immunoSEQ multiplex PCR. The sample contains tens of thousands of clones, about 73% of which appear only once. Sequenced material: PBMCs. The chain employs TRBV27 and TRBJ2-7, with TRBD1 matching 9 bases. This clonotype was sampled from a woman aged 40 to 55 in good health and CMV-seropositive. CDR3 sequence reads: CASSPKGQGYEQYF. The CDR3 coding sequence is TGTGCCAGCAGTCCAAAGGGACAGGGTTACGAGCAGTACTTC.